The 23 T cell receptor beta chains in this list originate from one sample, sequenced in a study of molecular identifiers for immune sequencing clone quantification. From the PCR reads, TCRdb called clonotypes with MiXCR, one entry per CDR3 protein. The data show 550,000 to 750,000 distinct CDR3 sequences, with roughly 21% seen just once and 0.85% to 0.9% held by the top ten. The source material was naive CD8+ T cells from blood, with Jurkat cell RNA spiked in. Noted subset: FACS-sorted CD8+CD4-CCR7+CD45RA+ naive T cells. The receptors stem from a human donor in good health. Some libraries in this study had Jurkat cell RNA spiked in.

This clonotype was found a few times. V usage is TRBV2 and J usage is TRBJ1-2, with TRBD1 identical over 8 bases. V lost 3 bases, J lost 4 bases, and 7 bases stayed unmatched. CDR1 SNHLY and CDR2 FYNNEI come from the germline V gene. The CDR3 is 15 amino acids. The CDR3: CASSDRQGLTYGYTF. The CDR3 coding sequence is TGTGCCAGCAGTGACCGACAGGGGCTTACCTATGGCTACACCTTC. Full variable domain (missing parts from reference TRBV2 and TRBJ1-2): EPEVTQTPSHQVTQMGQEVILRCVPISNHLYFYWYRQILGQKVEFLVSFYNNEISEKSEIFDDQFSVERPDGSNFTLKIRSTKLEDSAMYFCASSDRQGLTYGYTFGSGTRLTVV.

Worth noting for this clonotype: The junction differs from germline at one of its ends, possibly a read error. The V call is TRBV12-3 or TRBV12-4, the J call TRBJ1-4; D is undetermined. This CDR3 comprises 12 residues. CDR3 residues: CASGLVDEKLFF. The CDR3 bases are TGTGCCAGCGGTTTAGTTGATGAAAAACTGTTTTTT.

About this clonotype itself: A read error is likely, as this CDR3 ends without the conserved phenylalanine or tryptophan. This chain joins TRBV2 and TRBJ1-1; D gene unclear. Trimming stripped 1 base from V and 3 bases from J, with 3 bases between. The CDR3 has 12 amino acids. Germline CDR1 is SNHLY and CDR2 is FYNNEI. The CDR3 loop reads CASSEGDTEAFC. CDR3 bases: TGTGCCAGCAGTGAAGGGGACACTGAAGCTTTCTGT.

This clonotype has ten or more counts. CDR3 residues: CATRQEMTNYGYTF. CDR3 coding DNA: TGTGCCACCCGACAGGAGATGACTAACTATGGCTACACCTTC. The chain is built from TRBV5-6 and TRBJ1-2; D is perhaps TRBD1 (6 bases). The germline gives CDR1 SGHDT, CDR2 YYEEEE. Trimming took 9 bases from V and 0 from J, leaving 15 bases between them. This CDR3 contains 14 residues.

This clonotype was detected ten times or more. V usage is TRBV28 and J usage is TRBJ1-1, with D unclear. CDR1 and CDR2 (germline): MDHEN, SYDVKM. Trimming stripped 3 bases from V and 1 base from J, with 18 bases between. This CDR3 has 17 residues. The CDR3 coding sequence is TGTGCCAGCAGTTTTCCTTTGAGGGTTCGGGGGAACACTGAAGCTTTCTTT. Translating gives CASSFPLRVRGNTEAFF. Full variable domain (remainder filled in from reference TRBV28 and TRBJ1-1): DVKVTQSSRYLVKRTGEKVFLECVQDMDHENMFWYRQDPGLGLRLIYFSYDVKMKEKGDIPEGYSVSREKKERFSLILESASTNQTSMYLCASSFPLRVRGNTEAFFGQGTRLTVV.

As regards this clonotype: The junction departs from germline at one end; a sequencing error may be responsible. This rearrangement joins TRBV7-9 to TRBJ2-7; a weak D match, TRBD2 (6 bases). CDR3 length equals 13 residues. Germline V CDR1 and CDR2: SEHNR, FQNEAQ (reference sequence). DNA for the CDR3: TGTGCCAGCACCGGGACTCCTAACGTCGAGCAGCACTTC. Translating it yields CASTGTPNVEQHF.

This clonotype occurred a few times. This chain links TRBV3-1 with TRBJ2-1, with TRBD2 matching over 7 bases. The CDR3 spans 16 residues. After removal of 1 base from V and 2 bases from J, the junction contained 5 bases not matched to a gene. Germline assignment: CDR1 LGHDT and CDR2 YNNKEL (reference sequence). CDR3 nucleotide sequence: TGTGCCAGCAGCCAAGGAGCGGGAACCCCCTACAATGAGCAGTTCTTC. The encoded protein is CASSQGAGTPYNEQFF.

At least ten counts were recorded for this clonotype. The CDR3 loop is CASSQPGQGGEQYF. CDR3 DNA sequence: TGCGCCAGCAGCCAACCGGGACAGGGAGGCGAGCAGTACTTC. The V and J genes are TRBV4-1 and TRBJ2-7; TRBD1 matches at 9 bases. Germline V lookup: CDR1 MGHRA, CDR2 YSYEKL. CDR3 length: 14 residues. Trimming took 2 bases from V and 6 from J; bases not matched to a gene: 5.

This clonotype has more than one count but fewer than ten. The chain recombines TRBV28 with TRBJ2-7; D call uncertain. Trimming removed 7 bases at V and 5 bases at J, with 6 bases between. The CDR3 extends over 10 amino acids. Germline V gene data show CDR1 as MDHEN and CDR2 as SYDVKM. In DNA form, the CDR3 reads TGTGCCAGCAAGGCGGACGAGCAGTACTTC. It translates to CASKADEQYF.

In the case of this clonotype: A much larger clonotype is one base distant, so this may be a read error. The chain recombines TRBV28 with TRBJ2-1; D call uncertain. The CDR3 runs to 13 residues. Germline V CDR1 and CDR2: MDHEN, SYDVKM. The DNA of the CDR3 is TGTGCCAACAGTTTCGCAGGTTCCAATGAGCAGTTCTTC. Amino acids: CANSFAGSNEQFF.

This clonotype showed up just a few times. The rearrangement joins TRBV30 to TRBJ2-3; perhaps TRBD1 as D (6 bases). This CDR3 is 14 amino acids long. Trimming shortened V by 3 bases and J by 0 bases, and 10 bases separated the two germline ends. The germline CDR1 and CDR2 sequences are GTSNPN and SVGIG (reference sequence). CDR3 DNA: TGTGCCTGGAGGTGGCAGGGGAGCACAGATACGCAGTATTTT. Protein sequence: CAWRWQGSTDTQYF.

On this clonotype itself: One junction end disagrees with the germline gene, perhaps due to a read error. The rearrangement links TRBV6-6 to TRBJ2-5; weak D call: TRBD2 (5 bases). This CDR3 contains 13 residues. Germline V gene sequence: CDR1 MNHNY, CDR2 SVGAGI (reference sequence). The CDR3 sequence is CASRELDQETQYF. The CDR3 region has the DNA TGTGCCAGCAGAGAACTAGATCAAGAAACCCAGTACTTC.

This clonotype turned up a few times. The chain carries TRBV29-1 and TRBJ2-1, with 7 bases lining up with TRBD2. This CDR3 has 14 amino acids. V gave up 6 bases and J gave up 4 bases; unmatched junction bases: 9. Per germline, CDR1 SQVTM and CDR2 ANQGSEA. This chain's CDR3 is CSVPSAGVYNEQFF. The CDR3 nucleotides read TGCAGCGTCCCCTCCGCGGGGGTTTACAATGAGCAGTTCTTC.

The chain couples TRBV10-3 to TRBJ2-1; 10 bases are a match to TRBD2. Trimming took 10 bases from V and 3 from J; bases not matched to a gene: 6. The V gene's germline CDR1 is ENHRY and CDR2 SYGVKD. This CDR3 has 14 amino acids. CDR3 DNA: TGTGCCACCAAAGCGGGAGGGGGCTACAATGAGCAGTTCTTC. Protein sequence: CATKAGGGYNEQFF.

This clonotype was observed at least ten times. V usage is TRBV20-1 and J usage is TRBJ2-7; TRBD1 or TRBD2 may be the D gene (5 bases each). CDR1 DFQATT and CDR2 SNEGSKA come from the germline V gene (reference sequence). The CDR3 runs to 13 residues. V was shortened by 1 base and J by 6 bases, with 13 bases between the two germline ends. CDR3 sequence reads: CSARARDLLEQYF. For the CDR3, the DNA is TGCAGTGCTAGAGCCCGGGACCTCCTCGAGCAGTACTTC.

This clonotype was seen ten or more times. This sequence joins TRBV19 and TRBJ1-5; D is perhaps TRBD1 (6 bases). Per the germline V gene, CDR1 is LNHDA and CDR2 is SQIVND (reference sequence). The CDR3 consists of 13 residues. V was trimmed by 10 bases and J by 6 bases, leaving 16 bases between them. Written as DNA, the CDR3 is TGTGCCACCAACAGGGCGATTCGTCAGCCCCAGCATTTT. As protein: CATNRAIRQPQHF. The full variable domain, rest sourced from reference TRBV19 and TRBJ1-5, is DGGITQSPKYLFRKEGQNVTLSCEQNLNHDAMYWYRQDPGQGLRLIYYSQIVNDFQKGDIAEGYSVSREKKESFPLTVTSAQKNPTAFYLCATNRAIRQPQHFGDGTRLSIL.

This clonotype was picked up many times. J is TRBJ1-1 and V is TRBV30; D is possibly TRBD1 (5 bases). Germline assignment: CDR1 GTSNPN and CDR2 SVGIG (reference sequence). The germline V and J ends were trimmed by 0 bases and 0 bases, with 8 bases remaining between them. The CDR3 has 14 residues. The CDR3 loop reads CAWSVEGMNTEAFF. Written as DNA, the CDR3 is TGTGCCTGGAGTGTCGAGGGGATGAACACTGAAGCTTTCTTT.

This clonotype was found many times. The chain recombines TRBV5-6 with TRBJ2-3, with D perhaps matching TRBD2 (5 bases). The germline gives CDR1 SGHDT, CDR2 YYEEEE. CDR3 length: 15 amino acids. V was trimmed by 6 bases and J by 1 base, leaving 15 bases between them. CDR3 coding DNA: TGTGCCAGCACCGGGATCGTTGCCGGCACAGATACGCAGTATTTT. Its translation: CASTGIVAGTDTQYF.

A few counts support this clonotype. The chain has TRBV11-2 and TRBJ2-2, with D maybe TRBD2 (5 bases). The V gene's germline CDR1 is SGHAT and CDR2 FQNNGV. Trimming took off 5 bases at V and 7 bases at J, with 14 bases between the two ends. There are 14 residues in the CDR3. CDR3 residues: CASSLMTGSGELFF. CDR3 coding DNA: TGTGCCAGCAGCCTGATGACTGGGAGCGGGGAGCTGTTTTTT.

The V gene is TRBV6-1, the J gene TRBJ1-1; the match to TRBD1 covers 7 bases. V trimming: 3 bases; J trimming: 2 bases; junction bases outside the gene matches: 6. Germline V lookup: CDR1 MNHNS, CDR2 SASEGT. This CDR3 comprises 15 residues. The CDR3 protein is CASSDAQGINTEAFF. Written as DNA, the CDR3 is TGTGCCAGCAGTGACGCACAGGGGATTAACACTGAAGCTTTCTTT.

To note about this clonotype: A much larger clone differs by one base, so this may be a read error. The rearrangement uses TRBV21-1 and TRBJ1-3; the tabulated D call, TRBD1, remains unverified against the DNA. TRBV21-1 represents a pseudogene. This CDR3 is 16 amino acids long. The CDR3 region has the DNA TGTGCCAGCAGCCGATTGGGGGGAAGCTCTGGAAACACCATATATTTT. Encoded protein: CASSRLGGSSGNTIYF.

Comment on this clonotype: A much bigger clone sits one base away, suggesting this may be a read error. The chain carries TRBV4-3 and TRBJ2-2, with D possibly TRBD2 on 5 matching bases. V lost 0 bases, J lost 6 bases, and 11 bases lay in between. Per germline, CDR1 LGHNA and CDR2 YSLEER. The CDR3 is 15 residues long. This chain's CDR3 is CASSQDLANAGELFF. CDR3 DNA: TGCGCCAGCAGCCAAGATCTAGCCAACGCCGGGGAGCTGTTTTTT.

This clonotype was counted ten times or more. The chain carries TRBV9 and TRBJ1-1; D ambiguous. Germline V gene data show CDR1 as SGDLS and CDR2 as YYNGEE. V lost 5 bases and J 0 bases, leaving 5 bases between the germline ends. This CDR3 has 12 amino acids. The CDR3 loop reads CASRAMNTEAFF. The CDR3 DNA is TGTGCCAGCAGGGCGATGAACACTGAAGCTTTCTTT.